Presented here are 5 T cell receptor beta chains from one specimen sequenced in a study of blood T cell repertoires in COVID-19. Profiling relied on immunoSEQ multiplex PCR, and the TCRdb table lists in-frame clones only, not all of them. The sample lists some 210,000 clones; about four fifths were seen once. The sequenced material came from peripheral blood. Receptor source: a woman between 50 and 59 years old with active or convalescent COVID-19.

This rearrangement joins TRBV7-8 to TRBJ2-1; 11 bases align to TRBD1. The V and J ends lost 5 bases and 10 bases, in that order; junction bases with no gene match: 7. CDR3 length: 14 residues. Germline V gene lookup returns CDR1 SGHVS and CDR2 FQNEAQ. In DNA, the CDR3 is TGTGCCAGCAGCCCAAGGTGGGACAGGGGGGAGCAGTTCTTC. It codes for CASSPRWDRGEQFF.

The chain joins TRBV28 to TRBJ1-2, with TRBD1 identical over 7 bases. J gave up 6 bases and V 3 bases, and 7 bases lay outside the gene matches. Germline assignment: CDR1 MDHEN and CDR2 SYDVKM. CDR3 length equals 14 residues. CDR3 coding DNA: TGTGCCAGCAGTTTTGCCACAGGGGTCGATGGCTACACCTTC. Its translation: CASSFATGVDGYTF.

The chain combines TRBV6-5 with TRBJ1-3; D uncertain. Trimming shortened V by 7 bases and J by 4 bases, and 14 bases separated the two germline ends. This CDR3 is 14 amino acids long. CDR1 is MNHEY and CDR2 is SVGAGI in the germline V gene. DNA of the CDR3: TGTGCCAGCACCTCGGGTGGGAGGGGAAACACCATATATTTT. Its protein is CASTSGGRGNTIYF.

V usage is TRBV18 and J usage is TRBJ2-1, with a possible D match to TRBD2 (7 bases). V lost 0 bases and J lost 5, with 17 bases in between. Germline V lookup: CDR1 KGHSH, CDR2 LQKENI. This CDR3 region has 17 residues. The CDR3 coding sequence is TGTGCCAGCTCACCACCTGTGGCGGGGGCAATCAACAATGAGCAGTTCTTC. It translates to CASSPPVAGAINNEQFF.

CDR3 sequence reads: CASSPPGETQYF. The DNA of the CDR3 is TGTGCCAGCAGCCCCCCGGGAGAGACCCAGTACTTC. The V call is TRBV3-1 (or the pseudogene TRBV3-2), the J call TRBJ2-5, with D unresolved. The CDR3 is made up of 12 amino acids. The V and J ends lost 4 bases and 4 bases respectively, with 7 bases between them. Germline CDR1 and CDR2: LGHDT and YNNKEL (reference sequence).